This T cell receptor (beta chain) stems from a study of CD8+ T cells in alopecia areata. The table lists this clone with a few counts. This CDR3 contains 16 residues. In germline, CDR1 is MGHRA, CDR2 YSYEKL. J gave up 4 bases and V 0 bases, and 5 bases lay outside the gene matches. Treatment specified: oral pan-JAK inhibitor, 5-10 mg twice daily. Sequencing templates came from extracted RNA that was reverse transcribed into cDNA. Sequenced by immunoSEQ multiplex PCR; TCRdb stores in-frame clones only, minus some. The sample includes more than 150,000 clones, 58% of them seen just once. Sequencing used CD8+ T cells sorted from blood, obtained at week 24, from a patient treated with tofacitinib. The sequence was obtained from a human donor with alopecia areata. The chain joins TRBV4-1 to TRBJ2-1; 8 positions match TRBD2. The CDR3 bases are TGCGCCAGCAGCCAAGATAAGGCTAGCGGGTACAATGAGCAGTTCTTC. Translation gives CASSQDKASGYNEQFF.